Below are 26 T cell receptor beta chains sequenced from a single sample in a study of T cell changes during pregnancy in multiple sclerosis. Measured with immunoSEQ multiplex PCR; TCRdb has only the in-frame clones, and not every one. The sample holds 100,000 to 150,000 clones, roughly 92% seen once. Source: peripheral blood, taken before pregnancy. Source of these receptors: a female donor with multiple sclerosis, enrolled in a pregnancy study.

The genes are TRBV5-1 and TRBJ2-1; TRBD2 aligns across 8 bases. Germline loops: CDR1 SGHRS, CDR2 YFSETQ. V lost 4 bases, J lost 10 bases, and 13 bases stayed unmatched. The CDR3 is 15 residues long. The CDR3 nucleotides read TGCGCCAGCAGCGCGAGCGGGAGCAGGGGTAGCGAGCAGTTCTTC. This codes for CASSASGSRGSEQFF.

The chain joins TRBV7-3 to TRBJ2-2; possibly TRBD1 for D (5 bases). Trimming stripped 1 base from V and 4 bases from J, with 10 bases between. The CDR3 sequence is 15 residues long. The germline V gene encodes CDR1 SGHTA and CDR2 FQGTGA. CDR3 sequence: CASSLKGHGTGELFF. The CDR3 bases are TGTGCCAGCAGCTTAAAGGGGCACGGCACCGGGGAGCTGTTTTTT.

V and J are TRBV10-2 and TRBJ2-3; a possible D gene is TRBD1 (7 bases). The CDR3 extends over 14 amino acids. Germline assignment: CDR1 WSHSY and CDR2 SAAADI. Trimming cost V 8 bases and J 2 bases, with 14 bases left between them. CDR3 region: CASRRQGLTDTQYF. CDR3 sequence (DNA): TGCGCCAGCCGTAGACAGGGACTCACAGATACGCAGTATTTT.

The genes are TRBV7-2 and TRBJ2-3; weak D call: TRBD2 (5 bases). This CDR3 is 14 amino acids long. CDR1 SGHTA and CDR2 FQGNSA come from the germline V gene. V was clipped by 3 bases and J by 2 bases, with 9 bases between them. CDR3 sequence: CASSLSGVTDTQYF. For the CDR3, the DNA is TGTGCCAGCAGCTTGAGCGGAGTCACAGATACGCAGTATTTT.

The chain uses TRBV5-6 and TRBJ1-3; no definite D call. CDR1 and CDR2 (germline): SGHDT, YYEEEE. The length of the CDR3 is 18 residues. Trimming took off 0 bases at V and 0 bases at J, with 16 bases between the two ends. In DNA, the CDR3 is TGTGCCAGCAGCTTGGCCGGTTCCAGGCCTGTCTCTGGAAACACCATATATTTT. Translation: CASSLAGSRPVSGNTIYF.

The chain is built from TRBV5-5 and TRBJ2-6; the match to TRBD1 covers 8 bases. The CDR3 totals 17 residues. The germline gives CDR1 SGHKS, CDR2 YYEKEE (reference sequence). Germline trimming cut 4 bases from V and 2 bases from J; bases unmatched to any gene: 8. CDR3 sequence: CASSHGQGTTGANVLTF. The CDR3 region has the DNA TGTGCCAGCAGCCACGGACAGGGAACAACTGGGGCCAACGTCCTGACTTTC.

The V and J genes are TRBV4-1 and TRBJ2-1, with a tentative D call TRBD2 (6 bases). The V end was cut by 8 bases, the J end by 7 bases, with 18 bases between. The CDR3 extends over 14 amino acids. CDR1 and CDR2 (germline): MGHRA, YSYEKL. The CDR3 loop reads CASQNRGGLNEQFF. Written as DNA, the CDR3 is TGCGCCAGCCAAAACCGGGGAGGACTAAATGAGCAGTTCTTC.

The chain uses TRBV2 and TRBJ1-2; 9 bases map to TRBD1. There are 13 residues in the CDR3. V lost 7 bases, J lost 4 bases, and 4 bases stayed unmatched. Per germline, CDR1 SNHLY and CDR2 FYNNEI. The CDR3 is CASTVQGAYGYTF. As DNA, the CDR3 is TGTGCCAGCACCGTACAGGGGGCCTATGGCTACACCTTC.

This chain connects TRBV9 to TRBJ2-3, with TRBD2 identical over 10 bases. The length of the CDR3 is 17 residues. Germline V gene lookup returns CDR1 SGDLS and CDR2 YYNGEE. V dropped 0 bases and J dropped 4; count of bases not matched to a gene: 8. The CDR3 protein is CASSVGDSGGPADTQYF. The CDR3 DNA reads as TGTGCCAGCAGCGTAGGAGATAGCGGGGGGCCGGCAGATACGCAGTATTTT.

The CDR3 region is CASSDAPPGVGNTIYF. As DNA, the CDR3 is TGTGCCAGCAGTGACGCCCCCCCAGGGGTTGGAAACACCATATATTTT. The V and J genes are TRBV6-1 and TRBJ1-3; maybe TRBD1 (6 bases). Trimming stripped 3 bases from V and 3 bases from J, with 15 bases between. The germline V gene encodes CDR1 MNHNS and CDR2 SASEGT. This CDR3 has 16 amino acids.

This chain joins TRBV19 and TRBJ1-2, with TRBD1 matching 9 bases. The V segment lost 7 bases and the J segment 6 bases; nucleotides outside the gene matches: 24. This CDR3 is 19 amino acids long. CDR1 is LNHDA and CDR2 is SQIVND in the germline V gene (reference sequence). CDR3 region: CASNPALGQGLGPGHGYTF. For the CDR3, the DNA is TGTGCCAGTAATCCCGCACTTGGACAGGGGCTCGGCCCCGGGCATGGCTACACCTTC.

The chain joins TRBV2 to TRBJ1-5; TRBD1 agrees at 7 bases. This CDR3 has 15 residues. Germline assignment: CDR1 SNHLY and CDR2 FYNNEI. With 4 bases clipped from V and 7 bases from J, the junction kept 10 bases outside the gene matches. CDR3 protein: CASSGQGMVGQPQHF. The CDR3 DNA follows: TGTGCCAGCAGTGGACAGGGCATGGTAGGACAGCCCCAGCATTTT.

The chain has TRBV18 and TRBJ1-2, with TRBD1 identical over 10 bases. CDR3 length: 15 residues. The V segment lost 0 bases and the J segment 3 bases; nucleotides outside the gene matches: 1. CDR1 is KGHSH and CDR2 is LQKENI in the germline V gene. The CDR3 reads CASSPPGTGDYGYTF. CDR3 in DNA: TGTGCCAGCTCACCACCCGGGACAGGGGACTATGGCTACACCTTC.

The chain carries TRBV6-1 and TRBJ1-2; tentatively, D is TRBD1 (6 bases). The CDR3 spans 14 residues. V shed 2 bases and J shed 8 bases, with 15 bases lying between them. Germline values: CDR1 MNHNS, CDR2 SASEGT. The DNA of the CDR3 is TGTGCCAGCAGTGAATTAGAAGGGGGTGGAGGCTACACCTTC. It yields the protein CASSELEGGGGYTF.

The chain carries TRBV6-5 and TRBJ2-7; 7 bases agree with TRBD1. J was trimmed by 2 bases and V by 6 bases; bases with no gene match: 4. Per germline, CDR1 MNHEY and CDR2 SVGAGI. This CDR3 is built from 13 residues. The CDR3 DNA sequence: TGTGCCAGCAGCAGGGACAGCCCCTACGAGCAGTACTTC. Translating gives CASSRDSPYEQYF.

The chain links TRBV7-8 to TRBJ1-6; D gene ambiguous. This CDR3 has 19 amino acids. In germline, CDR1 is SGHVS, CDR2 FQNEAQ. The V end lost 0 bases, the J end lost 0 bases, and 15 bases lay between the germline ends. The CDR3 loop reads CASSLAGSPLSSYNSPLHF. In nucleotides, the CDR3 is TGTGCCAGCAGCTTAGCCGGGTCCCCACTGAGCTCCTATAATTCACCCCTCCACTTT.

This chain links TRBV6-1 with TRBJ2-1, with 7 nucleotides matching TRBD2. This CDR3 has 15 residues. V was clipped by 2 bases and J by 7 bases; unmatched bases: 8. CDR1 and CDR2 (germline): MNHNS, SASEGT. CDR3 sequence reads: CASSEWGGGMNEQFF. CDR3 DNA: TGTGCCAGCAGTGAATGGGGGGGAGGGATGAATGAGCAGTTCTTC.

The chain joins TRBV6-1 to TRBJ1-5; D not certain. Germline lookup yields CDR1 MNHNS and CDR2 SASEGT. Trimming cost V 7 bases and J 0 bases, with 10 bases left between them. The CDR3 runs 14 residues. The CDR3 DNA reads as TGTGCCAGCATCGAGAGTTATAGCAATCAGCCCCAGCATTTT. Its translation is CASIESYSNQPQHF.

V gene TRBV7-6 combines with J gene TRBJ2-5; D gene uncertain. This CDR3 spans 13 amino acids. Trimming cost V 5 bases and J 2 bases, with 9 bases left between them. The germline gives CDR1 SGHVS, CDR2 FNYEAQ. The CDR3 region is CASSAAAQETQYF. The CDR3 bases are TGTGCCAGCAGCGCGGCGGCACAAGAGACCCAGTACTTC.

The V call is TRBV10-3, the J call TRBJ1-4, with 7 bases that match TRBD1. CDR1 ENHRY and CDR2 SYGVKD come from the germline V gene. The CDR3 spans 12 residues. V lost 5 bases, J lost 8 bases, and 2 bases stayed unmatched. As DNA, the CDR3 is TGTGCCATCAGTCCGGGACAGGAAAAACTGTTTTTT. It specifies CAISPGQEKLFF.

The rearrangement links TRBV28 to TRBJ1-2; possible D gene TRBD1, 6 bases. Germline V gives CDR1 MDHEN, CDR2 SYDVKM. The CDR3 extends over 14 amino acids. Trimming pared 3 bases from V and 4 bases from J, leaving 12 bases between. The CDR3 nucleotides read TGTGCCAGCAGTTTGCCAGGGGCGAGCTATGGCTACACCTTC. Its translation is CASSLPGASYGYTF.

This clone was seen once. This chain connects TRBV7-9 to TRBJ2-1; 13 nucleotides align to TRBD2. The CDR3 loop spans 13 amino acids. Trimming removed 8 bases from V and 9 bases from J; junction bases left unmatched: 4. Germline loops: CDR1 SEHNR, CDR2 FQNEAQ (reference sequence). The CDR3 loop reads CASLGLAGTEQFF. As DNA, the CDR3 is TGTGCCAGCTTGGGACTAGCGGGAACTGAGCAGTTCTTC.

The chain couples TRBV6-5 to TRBJ2-1; D uncertain. V dropped 3 bases and J dropped 0 bases, with 9 bases sitting between them. CDR1 is MNHEY, CDR2 SVGAGI, per germline. The CDR3 covers 15 residues. The CDR3 loop reads CASSYFPRSYNEQFF. The CDR3 DNA reads as TGTGCCAGCAGTTATTTCCCCCGCTCCTACAATGAGCAGTTCTTC.

V is TRBV5-4 and J is TRBJ1-1; the D is unclear. The CDR3 sequence is 16 residues long. Trimming took off 3 bases at V and 2 bases at J, with 17 bases between the two ends. The germline V gene has CDR1 SGHNT and CDR2 YYREEE (reference sequence). The CDR3 sequence is CASSSPSPTGNTEAFF. The CDR3 DNA sequence: TGTGCCAGCAGCTCGCCCAGCCCGACGGGTAACACTGAAGCTTTCTTT. Full variable domain (remainder filled in from reference TRBV5-4 and TRBJ1-1): ETGVTQSPTHLIKTRGQQVTLRCSSQSGHNTVSWYQQALGQGPQFIFQYYREEENGRGNFPPRFSGLQFPNYSSELNVNALELDDSALYLCASSSPSPTGNTEAFFGQGTRLTVV.

V usage is TRBV4-2 and J usage is TRBJ1-1; a possible D gene is TRBD1 (5 bases). The CDR3 covers 13 residues. Germline V gene data show CDR1 as LGHNA and CDR2 as YNFKEQ. V dropped 5 bases and J dropped 4 bases, with 11 bases sitting between them. Here the CDR3 reads CASSTPGGTEAFF. The CDR3 coding sequence is TGTGCCAGCAGCACCCCGGGGGGCACTGAAGCTTTCTTT.

The chain recombines TRBV29-1 with TRBJ2-1; no firm D call. Germline V gene sequence: CDR1 SQVTM, CDR2 ANQGSEA. Trimming left V 3 bases short and J 0 bases short, with 12 bases between. The CDR3 sequence is 15 residues long. Written as DNA, the CDR3 is TGCAGCGTTGAGTTATTTGATAGCTCCTACAATGAGCAGTTCTTC. It yields the protein CSVELFDSSYNEQFF.